These 19 T cell receptor beta chains were sequenced from one sample in a study of blood T cells in healthy people across ages. The second PCR ran roughly 7 to 12 cycles with a sample-barcoded 5' primer and J-beta primers. MiXCR, run by TCRdb on the 5' RACE reads, gives a single entry per CDR3 protein. The table lists nearly 1 million distinct CDR3 sequences, just over 50% of them singletons. Sequencing input: blood. Receptor source: a woman aged 55-75 years in good health.

The chain has TRBV28 and TRBJ1-1; the D gene is possibly TRBD1 (6 bases). Germline V CDR1 and CDR2: MDHEN, SYDVKM. This CDR3 is built from 14 residues. V was clipped by 7 bases and J by 1 base, with 13 bases between them. CDR3 in DNA: TGTGCCAGCAACGGGGGCGCGGAGAACACTGAAGCTTTCTTT. It encodes CASNGGAENTEAFF.

This rearrangement joins TRBV29-1 to TRBJ1-1; TRBD1 is a possible D gene (6 bases). This CDR3 is 13 amino acids long. Germline lookup yields CDR1 SQVTM and CDR2 ANQGSEA. V was clipped by 2 bases and J by 4 bases, with 11 bases between them. The CDR3 DNA reads TGCAGCGTTGAATTACAGGGTGCCACTGAAGCTTTCTTT. This translates into CSVELQGATEAFF.

This rearrangement joins TRBV28 to TRBJ2-7, with a weak D call TRBD2 (6 bases). Germline V gene sequence: CDR1 MDHEN, CDR2 SYDVKM. CDR3 length: 16 residues. The V end was cut by 7 bases, the J end by 2 bases, with 21 bases between. CDR3 protein: CASTLRASALTYEQYF. The CDR3, as DNA: TGTGCCAGCACCCTTCGGGCTAGCGCACTCACCTACGAGCAGTACTTC.

The chain recombines TRBV12-3 or TRBV12-4 with TRBJ2-7; 7 nucleotides agree with TRBD2. The CDR3 spans 16 residues. V dropped 1 base and J dropped 0; count of bases not matched to a gene: 6. Here the CDR3 reads CASSLGASGTSYEQYF. The CDR3 DNA reads TGTGCCAGCAGTTTAGGGGCTAGCGGTACCTCCTACGAGCAGTACTTC.

This clonotype was detected only a few times. This chain links TRBV7-2 with TRBJ1-2; D not certain. The V and J ends lost 1 base and 4 bases respectively, with 7 bases between them. The CDR3 has 13 residues. The germline CDR1 and CDR2 sequences are SGHTA and FQGNSA. CDR3 sequence (DNA): TGTGCCAGCAGCTTAGGGCTGATCTATGGCTACACCTTC. It translates to CASSLGLIYGYTF.

The chain couples TRBV29-1 to TRBJ2-3; D possibly corresponds to TRBD2 (5 bases). Germline V lookup: CDR1 SQVTM, CDR2 ANQGSEA. The CDR3 runs 12 residues. With 4 bases removed from V and 5 bases from J, the gap between germline ends came to 10 bases. The DNA for the CDR3 is TGCAGCGTTGCGCGGGTAGGAGATACGCAGTATTTT. It yields the protein CSVARVGDTQYF.

The chain recombines TRBV20-1 with TRBJ1-2; D might be TRBD1 (5 bases). V lost 1 base and J 4 bases, leaving 13 bases between the germline ends. Germline V CDR1 and CDR2: DFQATT, SNEGSKA (reference sequence). This CDR3 region has 14 residues. In DNA, the CDR3 is TGCAGTGCTAGAGCCGAGACAGTTCTCTATGGCTACACCTTC. Amino acids: CSARAETVLYGYTF.

The V and J genes are TRBV18 and TRBJ1-4; D remains unclear. V shed 2 bases and J shed 11 bases, with 18 bases lying between them. This CDR3 is 15 amino acids long. Germline V gene lookup returns CDR1 KGHSH and CDR2 LQKENI. This CDR3 reads CASSPSRDQVRKLFF. The DNA of the CDR3 is TGTGCCAGCTCACCATCCCGGGATCAAGTGAGGAAACTGTTTTTT.

This sequence joins TRBV2 and TRBJ2-3; weak D call: TRBD1 (5 bases). V gave up 7 bases and J gave up 4 bases, with 9 bases separating them. Germline V gives CDR1 SNHLY, CDR2 FYNNEI. The CDR3 length is 12 residues. The CDR3, as DNA: TGTGCCAGCAAAGGGGCCGCAGATACGCAGTATTTT. Protein sequence: CASKGAADTQYF.

The chain uses TRBV4-3 and TRBJ2-1; 8 bases agree with TRBD2. Germline CDR1 LGHNA, CDR2 YSLEER. This CDR3 is built from 17 residues. V dropped 2 bases and J dropped 6; count of bases not matched to a gene: 12. CDR3 residues: CASSQSSGATRFNEQFF. CDR3 sequence (DNA): TGCGCCAGCAGCCAAAGTAGCGGGGCTACGAGATTCAATGAGCAGTTCTTC.

This clonotype came up a few times. V usage is TRBV7-3 and J usage is TRBJ2-5, with D uncertain. CDR3 length: 14 residues. Germline V gene data show CDR1 as SGHTA and CDR2 as FQGTGA. Deletions cut 1 base from V and 11 bases from J, with 17 bases between. The CDR3 sequence: CASSLSILDNEQYF. The CDR3 nucleotides read TGTGCCAGCAGCTTAAGTATCCTCGACAATGAGCAGTACTTC.

The V and J genes are TRBV28 and TRBJ2-1, with TRBD2 matching 7 bases. The DNA end is a closer match to TRBJ2-7, so the J assignment may be wrong. The CDR3 is made up of 15 amino acids. The germline V gene has CDR1 MDHEN and CDR2 SYDVKM. The CDR3 is CASTLGGNLYNEQYF. The DNA of the CDR3 is TGTGCCAGCACCCTGGGAGGGAACCTCTACAATGAGCAGTACTTC.

The chain has TRBV28 and TRBJ2-1, with D unresolved. The better agreement between TRBJ2-7 and the DNA end casts doubt on the J call. The CDR3 runs to 13 residues. The germline V gene encodes CDR1 MDHEN and CDR2 SYDVKM. The CDR3 DNA reads TGTGCCACCCGGCAGAACTCCTACAATGAGCAGTACTTC. Translating it yields CATRQNSYNEQYF.

The chain uses TRBV27 and TRBJ2-7, with TRBD1 matching over 9 bases. CDR1 and CDR2 from the germline V gene are MNHEY and SMNVEV (reference sequence). Germline trimming cut 5 bases from V and 5 bases from J; bases unmatched to any gene: 13. The CDR3 covers 16 residues. CDR3 DNA sequence: TGTGCCAGCAGTACCACAGCTAACAGGGGGCGCGACGAGCAGTACTTC. As protein: CASSTTANRGRDEQYF.

V is TRBV12-3 or TRBV12-4 and J is TRBJ1-1; D remains unclear. This CDR3 spans 14 amino acids. V was cut by 7 bases and J by 4 bases, with 16 bases left in between. CDR3 sequence: CASIFRTGSTEAFF. The DNA for the CDR3 is TGTGCCAGCATTTTCCGGACTGGGAGCACTGAAGCTTTCTTT.

This clonotype was seen only a few times. The chain uses TRBV12-3 or TRBV12-4 and TRBJ2-7, with no clear D. The CDR3 loop spans 13 amino acids. V lost 4 bases and J 3 bases, leaving 10 bases between the germline ends. The CDR3 is CASSSKHGYEQYF. The CDR3 DNA reads TGTGCCAGCAGTTCCAAACACGGCTACGAGCAGTACTTC.

This clonotype was observed a single time. The rearrangement uses TRBV20-1 and TRBJ2-1; D call uncertain. Germline V gene lookup returns CDR1 DFQATT and CDR2 SNEGSKA (reference sequence). The ends were cut back, 3 bases at V and 6 bases at J, with 15 bases in the middle. The CDR3 extends over 14 amino acids. The CDR3 DNA sequence: TGCAGTGCTAGTTCCATGACGGATTGCAATGAGCAGTTCTTC. This gives the protein CSASSMTDCNEQFF.

This clonotype was detected only a few times. The V gene is TRBV24-1, the J gene TRBJ2-5; 7 positions match TRBD2. The closer fit of TRBJ2-7 to the DNA end suggests the J call may be wrong. Per germline, CDR1 KGHDR and CDR2 SFDVKD. The CDR3 runs to 14 residues. Here the CDR3 DNA reads TGTGCCACCAGTAGCGGGGCTGGAACCTACGAGCAGTACTTC. Translation gives CATSSGAGTYEQYF.

The chain couples TRBV3-1 to TRBJ2-4; the match to TRBD1 covers 10 bases. CDR3 size: 17 residues. CDR1 and CDR2 (germline): LGHDT, YNNKEL (reference sequence). V was pared by 0 bases and J by 6 bases, with 8 bases of the junction left unmatched. CDR3 region: CASSQEVSGTGVNIQYF. Written as DNA, the CDR3 is TGTGCCAGCAGCCAAGAGGTTTCCGGGACAGGGGTAAACATTCAGTACTTC.